This T cell receptor (beta chain) stems from a study of blood T cell repertoires in COVID-19. The assay was immunoSEQ multiplex PCR, and TCRdb's table has in-frame clones only and misses some. Seen here are over 200,000 clones, approximately 89% observed once, and the top ten hold less than 4.5%. The CDR3 runs to 16 residues. Trimming removed 3 bases from V and 2 bases from J; junction bases left unmatched: 8. Germline loops: CDR1 KGHSH, CDR2 LQKENI. Sequenced material: PBMCs or T cells enriched from blood (not recorded which). V is TRBV18 and J is TRBJ1-1, with TRBD1 matching 8 bases. This TCR was sampled from a woman aged 25 to 39 with acute COVID-19. The CDR3 DNA reads TGTGCCAGCTCACCCGCAGCGGACAGGGCAAACACTGAAGCTTTCTTT. Translation gives CASSPAADRANTEAFF.